This T cell receptor beta chain came from a study of T cell repertoires in ileal Crohn's disease. Described time point: neoterminal ileum biopsy at postoperative endoscopy, about 6 months after surgery. The CDR3 consists of 15 residues. Germline V lookup: CDR1 KGHSH, CDR2 LQKENI. V dropped 4 bases and J dropped 7; count of bases not matched to a gene: 7. Clones were sequenced by immunoSEQ multiplex PCR, and TCRdb holds only the in-frame ones, with some missing. The top ten clones hold around 8.7% of a sample with over 10,000 clones, over 60% of them seen once. The V gene is TRBV18, the J gene TRBJ2-2; 9 nucleotides align to TRBD1. Material: ileal tissue. The receptor was isolated from an adult with Crohn's disease. This chain's CDR3 is CASSRGTGMDGELFF. CDR3 DNA: TGTGCCAGCTCACGAGGGACAGGGATGGACGGGGAGCTGTTTTTT.